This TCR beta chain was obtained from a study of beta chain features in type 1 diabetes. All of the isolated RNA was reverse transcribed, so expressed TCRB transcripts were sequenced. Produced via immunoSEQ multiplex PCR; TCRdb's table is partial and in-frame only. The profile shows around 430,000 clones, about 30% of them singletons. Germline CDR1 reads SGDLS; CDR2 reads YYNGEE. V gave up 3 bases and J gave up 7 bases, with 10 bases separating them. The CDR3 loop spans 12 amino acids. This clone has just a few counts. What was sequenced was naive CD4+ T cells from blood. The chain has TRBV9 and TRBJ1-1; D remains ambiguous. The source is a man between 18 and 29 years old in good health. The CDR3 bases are TGTGCCAGCAGCGGGCCGTATGGTGAAGCTTTCTTT. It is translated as CASSGPYGEAFF.